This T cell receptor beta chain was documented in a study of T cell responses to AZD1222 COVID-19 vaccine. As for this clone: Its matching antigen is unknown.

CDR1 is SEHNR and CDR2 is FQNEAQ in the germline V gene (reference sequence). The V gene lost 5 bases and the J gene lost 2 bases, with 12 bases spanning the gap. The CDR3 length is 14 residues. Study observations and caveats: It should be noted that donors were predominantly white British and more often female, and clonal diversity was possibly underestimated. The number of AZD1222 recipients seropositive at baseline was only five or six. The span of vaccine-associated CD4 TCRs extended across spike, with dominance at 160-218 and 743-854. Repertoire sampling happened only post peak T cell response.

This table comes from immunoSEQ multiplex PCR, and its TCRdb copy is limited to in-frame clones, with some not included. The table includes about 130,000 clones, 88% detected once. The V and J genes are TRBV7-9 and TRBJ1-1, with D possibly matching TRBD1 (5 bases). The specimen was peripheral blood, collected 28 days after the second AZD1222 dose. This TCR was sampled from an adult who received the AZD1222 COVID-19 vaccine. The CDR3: CASSPGTQNTEAFF. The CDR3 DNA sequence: TGTGCCAGCAGCCCCGGGACGCAAAACACTGAAGCTTTCTTT.